Listed here is a single T cell receptor (beta chain). Its cognate antigen has yet to be identified. No qualities accompany the bases; no much larger clone lies one base away. The sample is drawn from a study of cytotoxic CD8 clonotypes in ibrutinib-treated CLL (dated by TCRdb to the early 2020s). With regard to the full study: The cohort included about 15 treatment-naive and about a dozen relapsed/refractory patients; about 18 were IGHV unmutated. Response samples were obtained after a median of approximately 12 months of treatment, with a range of roughly 6 to 40 months. Partial responses were observed in about 24 patients and complete responses in 2; after a median follow-up of around 68 months, remission was maintained in approximately 14 patients and progression was observed in around twelve. Of the 86 participants in the trial, about 25 had longitudinal samples available. An average of around 250,000 productive templates and tens of thousands of productive rearrangements was obtained per sample. Cryopreserved peripheral blood mononuclear cells were collected before treatment, at response, and at either disease progression or sustained remission. All remission and progressive disease samples were collected while patients were still receiving ibrutinib.

This sample's time point label indicates: about twelve months on ibrutinib. For TCR beta library preparation, approximately 2.2 micrograms of genomic DNA were isolated from cryopreserved PBMCs. High-throughput TCR beta sequencing was performed on longitudinal blood samples from CLL patients receiving ibrutinib monotherapy. The patients took part in an open-label, single-center phase 2 trial of ibrutinib monotherapy. General findings and caveats noted by the study authors: Sampling times were not matched between sustained-remission and progressing patients, and lymph node repertoires were not studied. Baseline clonality exceeded that of age-matched healthy donors and correlated strongly with circulating CD8+ T-cell counts. Clonality increased at ibrutinib response, stayed stable in sustained remission, and fell back toward baseline at progression. Public clonotypes were rare and either shrank or stayed stable during treatment, and the rise in clonality at ibrutinib response reflected expansion of private clonotypes.

For this chain, trimming is 6 bases at the V end and 7 bases at the J end, and the number of junction bases without a gene match is 7. The CDR1 and CDR2 encoded by the germline V gene are KGHSH and LQKENI. The CDR3 starts with the cysteine, ends with the phenylalanine, and has 14 residues. Only the CDR3 portion is preserved as DNA: 42 bases, with reading frame beginning at the first base. A MiSeq instrument was used for deep resolution sequencing, which targeted depths ranging from 1 in 1 million up to 1 in 200,000 T cells, with coverage averaging 10x for each clonotype. The immunoSEQ hsTCRB Kit was used to generate the TCR beta libraries. Turning to the authors' computational methods: ImmunoSEQ Data Assistant and ImmunoSEQ Analyzer were used for data analysis, and V, D and J genes were assigned according to IMGT definitions. Clonality was computed as one minus normalized Shannon entropy of productive rearrangement frequencies, ranging from 0 to 1. Only overrepresented clonotypes making up at least 0.05% of the repertoire of each patient were included in the public clonotype analysis. About a dozen repertoires from age-matched healthy donors, obtained from immuneACCESS, served as clonality controls. The clones in this table, taken by TCRdb from immuneACCESS, are in-frame only. Not every clone is retained; where verified, under half of the shortfall comes from an unresolved V gene, and the cause of the rest is unknown. That table gives V, J and clone size, and the DNA gave D and trimming. This sample comprises 200,000 to 250,000 clones, approximately 79% of them detected only once. About an eighth of the sample lies in the top ten.

The sequence was collected from a human donor with chronic lymphocytic leukemia. This material consisted of PBMCs, taken after 12 months of ibrutinib treatment. The sequence joins TRBV18 to TRBJ2-2; 8 bases in between match TRBD1. The CDR3 protein: CASSPPDRGGELFF. DNA sequence: TGTGCCAGCTCGCCTCCAGACAGGGGCGGGGAGCTGTTTTTT.